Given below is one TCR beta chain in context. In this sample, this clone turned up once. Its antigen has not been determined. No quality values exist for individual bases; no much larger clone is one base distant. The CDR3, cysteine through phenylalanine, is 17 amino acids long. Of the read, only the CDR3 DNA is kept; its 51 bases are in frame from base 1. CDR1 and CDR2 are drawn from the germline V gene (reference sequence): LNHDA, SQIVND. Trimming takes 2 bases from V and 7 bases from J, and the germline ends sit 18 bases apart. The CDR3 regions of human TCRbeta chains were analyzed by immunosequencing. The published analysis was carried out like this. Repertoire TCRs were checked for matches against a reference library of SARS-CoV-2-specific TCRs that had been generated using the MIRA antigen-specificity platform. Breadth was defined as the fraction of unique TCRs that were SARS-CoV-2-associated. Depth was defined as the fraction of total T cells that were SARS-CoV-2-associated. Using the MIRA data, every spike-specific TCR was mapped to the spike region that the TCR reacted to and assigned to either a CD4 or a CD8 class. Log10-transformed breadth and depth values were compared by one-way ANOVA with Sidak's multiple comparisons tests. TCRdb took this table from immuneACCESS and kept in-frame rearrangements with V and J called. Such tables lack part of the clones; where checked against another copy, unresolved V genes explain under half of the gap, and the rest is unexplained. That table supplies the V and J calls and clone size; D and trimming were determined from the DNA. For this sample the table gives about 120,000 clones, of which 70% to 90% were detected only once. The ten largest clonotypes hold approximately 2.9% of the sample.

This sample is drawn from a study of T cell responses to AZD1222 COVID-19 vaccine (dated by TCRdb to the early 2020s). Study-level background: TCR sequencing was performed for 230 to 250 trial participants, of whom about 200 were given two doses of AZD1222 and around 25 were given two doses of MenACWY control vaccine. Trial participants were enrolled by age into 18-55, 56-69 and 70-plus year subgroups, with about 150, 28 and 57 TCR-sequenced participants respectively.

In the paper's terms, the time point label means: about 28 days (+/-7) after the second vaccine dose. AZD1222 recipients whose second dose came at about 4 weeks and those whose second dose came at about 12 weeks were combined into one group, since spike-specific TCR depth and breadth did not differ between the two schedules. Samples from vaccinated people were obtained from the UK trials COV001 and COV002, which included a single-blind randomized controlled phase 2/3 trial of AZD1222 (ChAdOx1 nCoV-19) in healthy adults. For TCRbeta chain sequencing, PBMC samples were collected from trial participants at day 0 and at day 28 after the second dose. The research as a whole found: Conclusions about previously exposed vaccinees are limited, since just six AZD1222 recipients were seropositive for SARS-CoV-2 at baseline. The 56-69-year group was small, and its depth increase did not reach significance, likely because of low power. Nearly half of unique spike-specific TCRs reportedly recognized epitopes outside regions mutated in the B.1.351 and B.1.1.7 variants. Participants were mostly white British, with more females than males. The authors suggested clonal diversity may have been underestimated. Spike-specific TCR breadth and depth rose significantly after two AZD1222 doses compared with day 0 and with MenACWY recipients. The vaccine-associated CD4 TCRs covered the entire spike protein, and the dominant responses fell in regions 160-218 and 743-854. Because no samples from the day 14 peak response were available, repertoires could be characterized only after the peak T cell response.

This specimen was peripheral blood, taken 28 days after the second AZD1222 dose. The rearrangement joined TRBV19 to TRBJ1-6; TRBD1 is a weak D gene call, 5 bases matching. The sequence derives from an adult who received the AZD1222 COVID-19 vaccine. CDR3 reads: CASSIRDGVVGNSPLHF. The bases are TGTGCCAGTAGTATACGGGACGGAGTAGTAGGCAATTCACCCCTCCACTTT.